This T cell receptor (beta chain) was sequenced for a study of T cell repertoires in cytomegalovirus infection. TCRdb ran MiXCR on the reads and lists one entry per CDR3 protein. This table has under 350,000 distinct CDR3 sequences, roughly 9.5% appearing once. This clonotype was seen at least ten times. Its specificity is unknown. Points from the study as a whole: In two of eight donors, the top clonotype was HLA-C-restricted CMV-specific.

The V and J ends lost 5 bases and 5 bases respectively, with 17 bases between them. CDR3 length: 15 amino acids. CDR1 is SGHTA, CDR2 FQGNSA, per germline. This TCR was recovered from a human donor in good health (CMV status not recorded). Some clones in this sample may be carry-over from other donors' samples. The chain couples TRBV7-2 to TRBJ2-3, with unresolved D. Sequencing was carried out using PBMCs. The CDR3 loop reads CASSLLWASIDTQYF. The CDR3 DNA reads TGTGCCAGCAGCCTCTTGTGGGCCTCCATAGATACGCAGTATTTT.